Listed below are T cell receptor beta chains from one sample, sequenced in a study of response to subunit inactivated influenza vaccine. TCRdb re-analysed the RT-PCR reads in MiXCR, keeping a single row per CDR3 protein. The sample holds under 550,000 distinct CDR3 sequences; less than 7.5% are singletons and the top ten take around 12%. The input for sequencing was PBMCs from blood, taken around 25 months after vaccination. The receptor set was obtained from a man aged 50 to 69 who received an inactivated influenza vaccine. CDR3s include the opening cysteine and the closing phenylalanine or tryptophan. A D gene is named only where the DNA matches it firmly. Clone size is shown for a subset of rows, as once, few, many or a class of expanded clone.

d_gene	abundance	j_gene	v_gene	CDR3nt	CDR3aa
-	few	TRBJ2-7	TRBV4-1	TGCGCCAGCAGCCAAGCAGTGAGCTTCTTATCCTACGAGCAGTACTTC	CASSQAVSFLSYEQYF
TRBD2	-	TRBJ2-1	TRBV18	TGTGCCAGCTCCGGGACTAGCGGCAACTACAATGAGCAGTTCTTC	CASSGTSGNYNEQFF
TRBD2	many	TRBJ2-1	TRBV29-1	TGCAGCGTTGCGGCGGGAGCGGGTCCCAATGAGCAGTTCTTC	CSVAAGAGPNEQFF
-	many	TRBJ1-2	TRBV7-2	TGTGCCAGCAGCTTATCACACACCACGAATAACTATGGCTACACCTTC	CASSLSHTTNNYGYTF
TRBD1	few	TRBJ2-7	TRBV10-3	TGTGCCATCAGTCATCAGGACAGGGGAAGGAACGAGCAGTACTTC	CAISHQDRGRNEQYF
TRBD1	-	TRBJ1-1	TRBV25-1	TGTGCCAGCAGTCCTAGGACAGGCAACCCAGATGAAGCTTTCTTT	CASSPRTGNPDEAFF
-	-	TRBJ1-1	TRBV11-2	TGTGCCAGCAGCTTAGGGACAGAGAGTACTGAAGCTTTCTTT	CASSLGTESTEAFF
-	-	TRBJ2-4	TRBV28	TGTGCCAGCAGTTTAATCGGGGCAGGGCGTTCGGTTAACATTCAGTACTTC	CASSLIGAGRSVNIQYF
-	few	TRBJ2-5	TRBV5-6	TGTGCCAGCAGCTACCAAGATCTAGGAGAGACCCAGTACTTC	CASSYQDLGETQYF
TRBD2	-	TRBJ2-3	TRBV20-1	TGCAGTGCTAGAGTTCTAGCGGGACCTAGCACAGATACGCAGTATTTT	CSARVLAGPSTDTQYF
TRBD2	many	TRBJ2-1	TRBV5-1	TGCGCCAGCAGCTCCGGGACTAGTCCCTACAATGAGCAGTTCTTC	CASSSGTSPYNEQFF
-	many	TRBJ2-7	TRBV5-1	TGTGCCAGCAGTTTAGAATACGAGCAGTACTTC	CASSLEYEQYF
-	-	TRBJ1-1	TRBV21-1	TGTGCCAGCAGCCTCCGGCGGACAGGGTTCATGAACACTGAAGCTTTCTTT	CASSLRRTGFMNTEAFF
-	-	TRBJ2-7	TRBV14	TGTGCCAGCAGCCAAGCCAGGGTAAGCGAGCAGTACTTC	CASSQARVSEQYF
TRBD1	-	TRBJ2-2	TRBV6-1	TGTGCCAGCAGTGAACAGGGGGCCGGGGAGCTGTTTTTT	CASSEQGAGELFF
TRBD2	-	TRBJ2-7	TRBV15	TGTGCCACCAGCAGAGAGGCGGGGGGGATCTACGAGCAGTACTTC	CATSREAGGIYEQYF
-	-	TRBJ2-7	TRBV21-1	TGTGCCAGCAGCCAAGGACAGGGGCAGCCGGTGGAAACTTACGAGCAGTACTTC	CASSQGQGQPVETYEQYF
-	few	TRBJ2-2	TRBV5-1	TGCGCCAGCAAGAGGGCCGGCACCGGGGAGCTGTTTTTT	CASKRAGTGELFF
TRBD2	-	TRBJ2-1	TRBV7-2	TGTGCCAGCTCCGGCGGGAGGGCCCCTCTTGATGAGCAGTTCTTC	CASSGGRAPLDEQFF
-	-	TRBJ2-2	TRBV20-1	TGCAGTGCTAGATCGGCTCGAGGGCAAACCGGGGAGCTGTTTTTT	CSARSARGQTGELFF
-	many	TRBJ1-6	TRBV7-2	TGTGCCAGCAGCTTAGACAGAGTTTCAAATTCACCCCTCCACTTT	CASSLDRVSNSPLHF
-	many	TRBJ1-2	TRBV7-2	TGTGCCAGCAGCTCCCTTTACGATGGCTACACCTTC	CASSSLYDGYTF
-	-	TRBJ1-1	TRBV6-5	TGTGCCAGCAGTTACTCTGGGGGGGGCCTGAACACTGAAGCTTTCTTT	CASSYSGGGLNTEAFF
TRBD1	few	TRBJ2-2	TRBV30	TGTGCCTGGAGGGACAGGGCCCTATTGTCCGGGGAGCTGTTTTTT	CAWRDRALLSGELFF
TRBD1	many	TRBJ2-5	TRBV4-1	TGCGCCAGCAGCCAACCCGACAGGGGCCAGGAGACCCAGTACTTC	CASSQPDRGQETQYF
TRBD2	many	TRBJ2-7	TRBV11-2	TGTGCCAGCAGCACCGGACTAGCGGGGATCTCCTCCTACGAGCAGTACTTC	CASSTGLAGISSYEQYF
TRBD2	few	TRBJ2-7	TRBV12-3/TRBV12-4	TGTGCCAGCAGGACCTTAGCGGGAGTGTCCTACGAGCAGTACTTC	CASRTLAGVSYEQYF
-	-	TRBJ2-1	TRBV3-1	TGTGCCAGCAGCCAACGTACAGGGATAGATGTGCAGTTCTTC	CASSQRTGIDVQFF
-	few	TRBJ2-3	TRBV3-1	TGTGCCAGCAGCTCCTCGGGGGCGCAGTATTTT	CASSSSGAQYF
TRBD1	-	TRBJ1-2	TRBV20-1	TGCAGTGCCAGTCCCGGGACAGGACACTATGGCTACACCTTC	CSASPGTGHYGYTF
TRBD2	-	TRBJ2-1	TRBV7-2	TGTGCCAGCAGCTTACTGGCGGGAGTCTTTGGCAATGAGCAGTTCTTC	CASSLLAGVFGNEQFF
-	few	TRBJ1-1	TRBV7-9	TGTGCCAGCAGCCCGTGGAGGGACTCAGCTTTCTTT	CASSPWRDSAFF
TRBD2	-	TRBJ2-7	TRBV20-1	TGCAGTGCTCCCGACCGAGCGGGGGGATACGAGCAGTACTTC	CSAPDRAGGYEQYF
TRBD1	few	TRBJ2-7	TRBV29-1	TGCAGCGTTGTGGAGACAGGGGATCCCCACGAGCAGTACTTC	CSVVETGDPHEQYF
TRBD1	many	TRBJ1-1	TRBV7-9	TGTGCCAGCAGCTACGGACAGGGGGAAGCTTTCTTT	CASSYGQGEAFF
-	few	TRBJ1-4	TRBV7-8	TGTGCCAGCAGCTTTTCTGTTCGCGCTGAAAAACTGTTTTTT	CASSFSVRAEKLFF
TRBD1	-	TRBJ2-3	TRBV7-9	TGTGCCAGCAACAACCGGGACAGGGGTGCAGATACGCAGTATTTT	CASNNRDRGADTQYF
-	-	TRBJ1-1	TRBV6-6	TGTGCCAGCAGTCAAACAGGGAAAGCTTTCTTT	CASSQTGKAFF
TRBD1	many	TRBJ2-7	TRBV5-1	TGCGCCAGCAGCCCGGGGACAGAGACCTACGAGCAGTACTTC	CASSPGTETYEQYF
TRBD2	-	TRBJ2-1	TRBV4-1	TGCGCCAGCAGCCTAAATAGCGGGAGGGCGGACGAGCAGTTCTTC	CASSLNSGRADEQFF
-	few	TRBJ2-5	TRBV24-1	TGTGCCACCAGAGGGGAGCCTAACGCAGAGACCCAGTACTTC	CATRGEPNAETQYF
TRBD1	few	TRBJ1-2	TRBV10-2	TGCGCCAGCAGGGGAAAGACAGGGGGCGACTATGGCTACACCTTC	CASRGKTGGDYGYTF
TRBD2	-	TRBJ2-3	TRBV7-6	TGTGCCAGCAGCTTCCAGCGGGGGGGCCAGGGTACGCAGTATTTT	CASSFQRGGQGTQYF